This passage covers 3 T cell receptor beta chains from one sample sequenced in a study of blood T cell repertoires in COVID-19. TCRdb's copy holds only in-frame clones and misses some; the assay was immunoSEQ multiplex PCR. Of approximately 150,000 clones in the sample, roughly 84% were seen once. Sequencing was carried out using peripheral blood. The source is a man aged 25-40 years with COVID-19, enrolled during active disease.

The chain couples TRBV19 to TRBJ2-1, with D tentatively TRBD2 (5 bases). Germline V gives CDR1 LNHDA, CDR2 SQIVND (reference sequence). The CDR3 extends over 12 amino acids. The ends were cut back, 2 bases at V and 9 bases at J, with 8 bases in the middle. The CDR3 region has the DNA TGTGCCAGTAGTATACTGGCGGGTGAGCAGTTCTTC. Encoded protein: CASSILAGEQFF.

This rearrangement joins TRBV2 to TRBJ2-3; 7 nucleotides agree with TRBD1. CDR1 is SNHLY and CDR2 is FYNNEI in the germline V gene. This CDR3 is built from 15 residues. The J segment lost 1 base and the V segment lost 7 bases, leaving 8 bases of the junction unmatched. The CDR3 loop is CASTDTGAGTDTQYF. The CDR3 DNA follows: TGTGCCAGCACCGACACAGGGGCCGGCACAGATACGCAGTATTTT.

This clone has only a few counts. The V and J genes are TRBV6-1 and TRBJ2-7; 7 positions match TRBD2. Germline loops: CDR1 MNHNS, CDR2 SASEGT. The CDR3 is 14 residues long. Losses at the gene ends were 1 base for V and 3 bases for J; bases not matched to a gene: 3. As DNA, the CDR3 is TGTGCCAGCAGTGAAGTCGGGGGGTTCTACGAGCAGTACTTC. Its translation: CASSEVGGFYEQYF.